These T cell receptor beta chains were read from a single sample in a study of identical twins. Via MiXCR, TCRdb re-called the 5' RACE reads, giving one row per CDR3 protein. The sample lists some 900,000 distinct CDR3 sequences, 10% to 15% occurring once. These data are also associated with another study on yellow fever vaccine responses in identical twins.

The sequenced material came from PBMCs. The receptors shown here come from a woman aged 18-29 years in good health. Each CDR3 is given with its conserved first and last residue. A D gene is named only where the DNA matches it firmly. A row's size may be missing; if present it is once, few, many or a size class.

clone_size: .; j_call: TRBJ2-1; v_call: TRBV12-3/TRBV12-4; d_call: TRBD2; cdr3_nt: TGTGCCAGCAGTTTATCGACTAGCGGGAGAGTTGAGGGGTTCTTC; cdr3_aa: CASSLSTSGRVEGFF
clone_size: few; j_call: TRBJ2-2; v_call: TRBV7-8; d_call: TRBD2; cdr3_nt: TGTGCCAGCAGCTTAGGTGGGACTAGCGCTTATGCCGGGGAGCTGTTTTTT; cdr3_aa: CASSLGGTSAYAGELFF
clone_size: few; j_call: TRBJ2-1; v_call: TRBV27; d_call: .; cdr3_nt: TGTGCCAGCAGTATCGTGAAAAACTACAATGAGCAGTTCTTC; cdr3_aa: CASSIVKNYNEQFF
clone_size: .; j_call: TRBJ1-1; v_call: TRBV29-1; d_call: .; cdr3_nt: TGCAGCGTTCACGGCGGGCTGAACACTGAAGCTTTCTTT; cdr3_aa: CSVHGGLNTEAFF
clone_size: .; j_call: TRBJ1-2; v_call: TRBV6-5; d_call: .; cdr3_nt: TGTGCCAGCAGTTACTCGACGATCTTTGGGGGCTACACCTTC; cdr3_aa: CASSYSTIFGGYTF
clone_size: many; j_call: TRBJ2-1; v_call: TRBV7-9; d_call: .; cdr3_nt: TGTGCCAGCAGCTCCAGGGCGGGCCCAGGGGATGAGCAGTTCTTC; cdr3_aa: CASSSRAGPGDEQFF
clone_size: few; j_call: TRBJ1-3; v_call: TRBV12-3/TRBV12-4; d_call: TRBD1; cdr3_nt: TGTGCCAGCAGTTCACAGGGGTTGGGTACCATATATTTT; cdr3_aa: CASSSQGLGTIYF
clone_size: .; j_call: TRBJ1-2; v_call: TRBV5-1; d_call: .; cdr3_nt: TGCGCCAGCAGCTTGAAAGGGGTTGGCTACACCTTC; cdr3_aa: CASSLKGVGYTF
clone_size: few; j_call: TRBJ1-1; v_call: TRBV18; d_call: .; cdr3_nt: TGTGCCAGCTCAGCCGTGGACACTGAAGCTTTCTTT; cdr3_aa: CASSAVDTEAFF
clone_size: few; j_call: TRBJ1-5; v_call: TRBV28; d_call: TRBD1; cdr3_nt: TGTGCCAGCAGTGATCGGACAGGGTACAATCAGCCCCAGCATTTT; cdr3_aa: CASSDRTGYNQPQHF
clone_size: .; j_call: TRBJ2-7; v_call: TRBV19; d_call: TRBD2; cdr3_nt: TGTGCCAGTAGTATAGAAGGGACTACGCGCGAGCAGTACTTC; cdr3_aa: CASSIEGTTREQYF
clone_size: few; j_call: TRBJ2-5; v_call: TRBV5-1; d_call: TRBD2; cdr3_nt: TGCGCCAGCAGCCAACGCCCACAAAGTACCGGGGGGTCCCAAGAGACCCAGTACTTC; cdr3_aa: CASSQRPQSTGGSQETQYF
clone_size: many; j_call: TRBJ1-1; v_call: TRBV5-1; d_call: .; cdr3_nt: TGCGCCAGCAGCCTCCCAGGGGTGGGGCGGAATGAAGCTTTCTTT; cdr3_aa: CASSLPGVGRNEAFF
clone_size: .; j_call: TRBJ2-7; v_call: TRBV28; d_call: TRBD2; cdr3_nt: TGTGCCAGCAGTTTCTATACTAGCGGGAGTCCCTACGAGCAGTACTTC; cdr3_aa: CASSFYTSGSPYEQYF
clone_size: many; j_call: TRBJ2-1; v_call: TRBV10-3; d_call: .; cdr3_nt: TGTGCCATCAACCAGGGGAGCTCGAATGAGCAGTTCTTC; cdr3_aa: CAINQGSSNEQFF
clone_size: few; j_call: TRBJ2-2; v_call: TRBV29-1; d_call: .; cdr3_nt: TGCAGCGTTCAGAGCTCTCCCGGGGAGCTGTTTTTT; cdr3_aa: CSVQSSPGELFF
clone_size: many; j_call: TRBJ2-7; v_call: TRBV12-3/TRBV12-4; d_call: .; cdr3_nt: TGTGCCAGCAGTGACCCGGGACAAAACGACTACGAGCAGTACTTC; cdr3_aa: CASSDPGQNDYEQYF
clone_size: .; j_call: TRBJ2-3; v_call: TRBV19; d_call: .; cdr3_nt: TGTGCCAGTAGTATTTCGCGGGTAGCAGATACGCAGTATTTT; cdr3_aa: CASSISRVADTQYF
clone_size: .; j_call: TRBJ2-2; v_call: TRBV20-1; d_call: TRBD1; cdr3_nt: TGCAGTGCTAGAGCTTGGGACAGGGGGACCGGGGAGCTGTTTTTT; cdr3_aa: CSARAWDRGTGELFF
clone_size: few; j_call: TRBJ1-2; v_call: TRBV15; d_call: .; cdr3_nt: TGTGCCACCAGCAGAGATGTGGTATCGGGTGGCTACACCTTC; cdr3_aa: CATSRDVVSGGYTF
clone_size: few; j_call: TRBJ1-2; v_call: TRBV9; d_call: .; cdr3_nt: TGTGCCAGCAGCGTGGGGAACAGTCCCTATGGCTACACCTTC; cdr3_aa: CASSVGNSPYGYTF
clone_size: .; j_call: TRBJ2-2; v_call: TRBV20-1; d_call: .; cdr3_nt: TGCAGTGCTTCCTCACCAGCCGGGGAGCTGTTTTTT; cdr3_aa: CSASSPAGELFF
clone_size: few; j_call: TRBJ2-3; v_call: TRBV29-1; d_call: TRBD2; cdr3_nt: TGCAGCGTTGCAGAAACTACTAGCGGGGGTACAGATACGCAGTATTTT; cdr3_aa: CSVAETTSGGTDTQYF
clone_size: few; j_call: TRBJ1-1; v_call: TRBV27; d_call: TRBD1; cdr3_nt: TGTGCCAGCAGTTTAGATTCCAGGGGGACGAACACTGAAGCTTTCTTT; cdr3_aa: CASSLDSRGTNTEAFF
clone_size: .; j_call: TRBJ1-3; v_call: TRBV7-8; d_call: .; cdr3_nt: TGTGCCAGCAGCTTAGCCAGGGACTCTGGAAACACCATATATTTT; cdr3_aa: CASSLARDSGNTIYF
clone_size: few; j_call: TRBJ1-1; v_call: TRBV14; d_call: .; cdr3_nt: TGTGCCAGCAGCCAGGGGCCCAGGAACACTGAAGCTTTCTTT; cdr3_aa: CASSQGPRNTEAFF
clone_size: few; j_call: TRBJ2-7; v_call: TRBV18; d_call: TRBD1; cdr3_nt: TGTGCCAGCTCACCAGAACAGGGGGGTGTCTACGAGCAGTACTTC; cdr3_aa: CASSPEQGGVYEQYF
clone_size: many; j_call: TRBJ1-5; v_call: TRBV12-3/TRBV12-4; d_call: TRBD1; cdr3_nt: TGTGCCAGCAGTTTCACCCAGGGGGCTAGGAATCAGCCCCAGCATTTT; cdr3_aa: CASSFTQGARNQPQHF
clone_size: .; j_call: TRBJ1-6; v_call: TRBV2; d_call: TRBD1; cdr3_nt: TGTGCCAGCAGTGACAGGGGGGAAGGGTCACCCCTCCACTTT; cdr3_aa: CASSDRGEGSPLHF
clone_size: few; j_call: TRBJ2-1; v_call: TRBV12-3/TRBV12-4; d_call: .; cdr3_nt: TGTGCCAGCAGCAGACAGGCCTTAAGCGGCAATGAGCAGTTCTTC; cdr3_aa: CASSRQALSGNEQFF
clone_size: few; j_call: TRBJ2-1; v_call: TRBV7-6; d_call: .; cdr3_nt: TGTGCCAGCAGCTCGCTATCGGGGGACAGAGAAGGAGAACTTGGGCAGTTCTTC; cdr3_aa: CASSSLSGDREGELGQFF
clone_size: .; j_call: TRBJ1-6; v_call: TRBV6-1; d_call: .; cdr3_nt: TGTGCCAGCAGCCCCAAACCGGGCCGCGAAGGGATACCCCTCCACTTT; cdr3_aa: CASSPKPGREGIPLHF
clone_size: few; j_call: TRBJ2-1; v_call: TRBV7-9; d_call: TRBD1; cdr3_nt: TGTGCCAGCAGCTTTGGGACAGGGGGTCAGAATGAGCAGTTCTTC; cdr3_aa: CASSFGTGGQNEQFF
clone_size: .; j_call: TRBJ1-2; v_call: TRBV12-3/TRBV12-4; d_call: .; cdr3_nt: TGTGCCAGCAGTTCGACAGCGATCTATGGCTACACCTTC; cdr3_aa: CASSSTAIYGYTF
clone_size: many; j_call: TRBJ1-1; v_call: TRBV7-9; d_call: .; cdr3_nt: TGTGCCAGCAGCACCCACAGGACTTCGAACACTGAAGCTTTCTTT; cdr3_aa: CASSTHRTSNTEAFF
clone_size: .; j_call: TRBJ1-1; v_call: TRBV10-1; d_call: TRBD1; cdr3_nt: TGCGCCAGCAGTGAGGGGGGACAGGGGAACACTGAAGCTTTCTTT; cdr3_aa: CASSEGGQGNTEAFF
clone_size: .; j_call: TRBJ1-5; v_call: TRBV5-1; d_call: .; cdr3_nt: TGCGCCAGCAGCCTATGGGGGACGGGGCAGCCCCAGCATTTT; cdr3_aa: CASSLWGTGQPQHF
clone_size: many; j_call: TRBJ2-3; v_call: TRBV6-7; d_call: TRBD2; cdr3_nt: TGTGCCAGCAGTTACTCCTCCCCGGGACTAGCGGGGCGCACAGATACGCAGTATTTT; cdr3_aa: CASSYSSPGLAGRTDTQYF
clone_size: .; j_call: TRBJ2-3; v_call: TRBV12-3/TRBV12-4; d_call: .; cdr3_nt: TGTGCCAGCGCCGAGGGGAACACAGATACGCAGTATTTT; cdr3_aa: CASAEGNTDTQYF
clone_size: .; j_call: TRBJ2-5; v_call: TRBV10-3; d_call: .; cdr3_nt: TGTGCCATCGGTGAGGTGTCTGAGACCCAGTACTTC; cdr3_aa: CAIGEVSETQYF
clone_size: .; j_call: TRBJ1-5; v_call: TRBV6-2/TRBV6-3; d_call: .; cdr3_nt: TGTGCCAGCAGTTACTCGGGGCCATATAGCAATCAGCCCCAGCATTTT; cdr3_aa: CASSYSGPYSNQPQHF
clone_size: few; j_call: TRBJ2-1; v_call: TRBV15; d_call: .; cdr3_nt: TGTGCCACCAGCAGAGATTCGACTAGGGGGTTTTATGAGCAGTTCTTC; cdr3_aa: CATSRDSTRGFYEQFF